Listed below are T cell receptor beta chains from one sample, sequenced in a study of blood T cell repertoires in COVID-19. Generated by immunoSEQ multiplex PCR, the TCRdb table keeps only in-frame clones and is missing some. The sample gives 160,000 or so clones, under 90% of which show up once; roughly 8% is in the top ten. The sequencing sample was made of PBMCs or T cells enriched from blood (not recorded which). These TCRs come from a woman aged 45-65 years who had recovered from COVID-19. CDR3s include the opening cysteine and the closing phenylalanine or tryptophan. A D gene is named only where the DNA matches it firmly. Size values are once, few and many counts, or a class for expanded clones, and some rows have none.

j_call v_call clone_size d_call cdr3_aa cdr3_nt
TRBJ2-7 TRBV7-9 NA NA CASSLTRGEEQYF TGTGCCAGCAGCTTAACCAGGGGGGAAGAGCAGTACTTC
TRBJ2-1 TRBV4-3 NA TRBD2 CASSQELAGVHNEQFF TGCGCCAGCAGCCAAGAACTAGCGGGAGTTCACAATGAGCAGTTCTTC
TRBJ2-5 TRBV11-3 NA TRBD2 CASSLGLARQETQYF TGTGCCAGCAGCCTGGGACTAGCGCGACAAGAGACCCAGTACTTC
TRBJ1-2 TRBV2 NA NA CASSDQGTAGYTF TGTGCCAGCAGTGATCAGGGTACAGCTGGCTACACCTTC
TRBJ1-1 TRBV19 many NA CASSPGGGSGEAFF TGTGCCAGTAGTCCGGGCGGGGGAAGCGGTGAAGCTTTCTTT
TRBJ2-7 TRBV18 NA TRBD2 CASSPTMMGLAGGLNSYEQYF TGTGCCAGCTCACCGACTATGATGGGACTAGCGGGGGGTCTGAACTCCTACGAGCAGTACTTC
TRBJ1-2 TRBV7-2 once TRBD1 CASSLAQSGQGRGYTF TGTGCCAGCAGCTTAGCGCAATCTGGACAGGGCCGGGGCTACACCTTC
TRBJ1-1 TRBV27 NA NA CATRGVGTEAFF TGTGCCACCCGGGGTGTTGGCACTGAAGCTTTCTTT
TRBJ2-1 TRBV3-1/TRBV3-2 NA TRBD2 CASSPTSGGAKGDEQFF TGTGCCAGCAGCCCTACTAGCGGGGGGGCCAAGGGCGATGAGCAGTTCTTC
TRBJ1-6 TRBV9 NA TRBD1 CASSVEDRANSPLHF TGTGCCAGCAGCGTAGAAGACAGGGCTAATTCACCCCTCCACTTT
TRBJ1-5 TRBV27 few NA CASSFYNQPQHF TGTGCCAGCAGTTTCTACAATCAGCCCCAGCATTTT
TRBJ1-3 TRBV9 NA NA CASSPRTAWGNTIYF TGTGCCAGCAGCCCCCGCACAGCATGGGGAAACACCATATATTTT
TRBJ1-1 TRBV2 NA TRBD1 CASSGQGNTEAFF TGTGCCAGCAGTGGACAGGGGAACACTGAAGCTTTCTTT
TRBJ2-1 TRBV7-9 NA TRBD2 CASSLRLAANEQFF TGTGCCAGCAGCCTAAGACTAGCAGCCAATGAGCAGTTCTTC
TRBJ2-2 TRBV18 NA TRBD2 CASSPRGSGTNTGELFF TGTGCCAGCTCACCTAGGGGAAGCGGGACGAACACCGGGGAGCTGTTTTTT
TRBJ1-3 TRBV4-3 NA NA CASSQGTQGNTIYF TGCGCCAGCAGCCAAGGAACCCAGGGAAACACCATATATTTT
TRBJ1-2 TRBV19 NA TRBD1 CASQDRVLHGYTF TGTGCCAGTCAGGACAGGGTTCTCCATGGCTACACCTTC
TRBJ2-7 TRBV7-9 NA TRBD1 CASSLGTGQYF TGTGCCAGCAGCTTAGGGACAGGGCAGTACTTC
TRBJ1-2 TRBV7-2 NA TRBD1 CAKEGTGHGYTF TGTGCCAAAGAAGGGACAGGGCATGGCTACACCTTC
TRBJ2-3 TRBV7-6 NA TRBD2 CASSLGVGGADTQYF TGTGCCAGCAGCTTAGGGGTCGGGGGGGCAGATACGCAGTATTTT
TRBJ1-1 TRBV18 NA NA CASSPPWRGNRNTEAFF TGTGCCAGCTCACCACCGTGGAGGGGTAATAGGAACACTGAAGCTTTCTTT
TRBJ2-3 TRBV27 NA NA CATPPDTQYF TGTGCCACTCCCCCAGATACGCAGTATTTT
TRBJ1-4 TRBV7-2 once NA CASSVKRATNEKLFF TGTGCCAGCAGCGTGAAGAGGGCAACTAATGAAAAACTGTTTTTT
TRBJ2-7 TRBV7-9 NA TRBD2 CASSLTSGGGEQYF TGTGCCAGCAGCTTAACTAGCGGAGGAGGCGAGCAGTACTTC
TRBJ1-2 TRBV28 NA NA CASSSGGFVASAETSGGYTF TGTGCCAGCAGTTCGGGGGGATTTGTGGCGTCAGCGGAAACCTCTGGTGGCTACACCTTC
TRBJ1-1 TRBV12-5 NA NA CASGLQENTEAFF TGTGCTAGTGGCTTACAGGAGAACACTGAAGCTTTCTTT
TRBJ2-2 TRBV19 NA TRBD1 CASSSIRTGANTGELFF TGTGCCAGTAGTTCCATCCGGACAGGCGCGAACACCGGGGAGCTGTTTTTT
TRBJ1-2 TRBV7-9 NA TRBD1 CASSVGQVDGYTF TGTGCCAGCAGCGTAGGACAGGTCGATGGCTACACCTTC
TRBJ2-5 TRBV4-3 NA TRBD2 CASSQDILGLAGVGMETQYF TGCGCCAGCAGCCAAGATATTCTAGGACTAGCGGGGGTAGGGATGGAGACCCAGTACTTC
TRBJ2-4 TRBV11-3 NA NA CASSFSAAPNIQYF TGTGCCAGCAGCTTCAGTGCAGCGCCTAACATTCAGTACTTC
TRBJ2-3 TRBV2 NA NA CASTGQGTHFTTTDTQYF TGTGCCAGCACGGGCCAGGGGACCCATTTTACTACCACAGATACGCAGTATTTT
TRBJ2-5 TRBV15 NA TRBD1 CATSRDTGQGGETQYF TGTGCCACCAGCAGAGATACGGGACAGGGCGGAGAGACCCAGTACTTC
TRBJ1-2 TRBV9 once NA CASSVTSTAGYGYTF TGTGCCAGCAGCGTAACCTCGACAGCGGGCTATGGCTACACCTTC
TRBJ2-1 TRBV6-5 NA TRBD2 CASSYLGTRDNEQFF TGTGCCAGCAGTTACTTAGGGACTAGGGACAATGAGCAGTTCTTC
TRBJ2-7 TRBV4-2 once NA CASSPGLLQGGYEQYF TGTGCCAGCAGCCCCGGGTTGCTGCAGGGGGGATACGAGCAGTACTTC
TRBJ2-6 TRBV2 NA NA CASSLVGSGANVLTF TGTGCCAGCAGCCTAGTCGGCTCTGGGGCCAACGTCCTGACTTTC
TRBJ1-4 TRBV2 NA NA CASSAQVTNEKLFF TGTGCCAGCAGCGCACAGGTTACTAATGAAAAACTGTTTTTT
TRBJ2-2 TRBV4-1 once NA CASSQTRDRRNTGELFF TGCGCCAGCAGCCAAACCCGAGATAGGAGGAACACCGGGGAGCTGTTTTTT
TRBJ1-4 TRBV4-1 NA NA CASSQEFPGITAEKLFF TGCGCCAGCAGCCAAGAATTCCCAGGCATAACGGCCGAAAAACTGTTTTTT
TRBJ1-2 TRBV6-4 once TRBD1 CATRDREYGYTF TGTGCCACCCGGGACAGGGAGTATGGCTACACCTTC
TRBJ2-2 TRBV5-1 NA NA CASSLVGGHTGELFF TGCGCCAGCAGCTTGGTCGGGGGGCACACCGGGGAGCTGTTTTTT
TRBJ1-4 TRBV4-1 few TRBD1 CASSHVDRATNEKLFF TGCGCCAGCAGCCACGTGGACAGGGCGACTAATGAAAAACTGTTTTTT
TRBJ1-2 TRBV15 NA NA CATSTGYVRSGYTF TGTGCCACCAGCACGGGGTATGTTAGGAGCGGCTACACCTTC
TRBJ1-2 TRBV28 NA TRBD1 CATRQGNGYTF TGTGCCACTCGACAGGGAAATGGCTACACCTTC